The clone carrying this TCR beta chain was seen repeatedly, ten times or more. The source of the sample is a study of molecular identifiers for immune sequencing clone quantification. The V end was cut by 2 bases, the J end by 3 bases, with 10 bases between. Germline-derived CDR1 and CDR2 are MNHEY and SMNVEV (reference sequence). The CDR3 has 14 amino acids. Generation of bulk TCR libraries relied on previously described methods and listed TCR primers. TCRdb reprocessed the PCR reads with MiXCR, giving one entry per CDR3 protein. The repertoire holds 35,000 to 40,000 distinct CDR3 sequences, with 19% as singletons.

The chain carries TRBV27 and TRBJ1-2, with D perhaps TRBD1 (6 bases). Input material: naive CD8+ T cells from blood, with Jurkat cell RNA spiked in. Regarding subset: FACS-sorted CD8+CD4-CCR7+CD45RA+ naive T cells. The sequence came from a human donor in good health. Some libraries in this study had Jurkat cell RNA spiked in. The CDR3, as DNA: TGTGCCAGCAGTTTAGGGGCAGGGGACTATGGCTACACCTTC. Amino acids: CASSLGAGDYGYTF.